Listed below are T cell receptor beta chains from one sample, sequenced in a study of blood T cell repertoires in COVID-19. Measured with immunoSEQ multiplex PCR; TCRdb has only the in-frame clones, and not every one. The sample holds 25,000 to 30,000 clones; more than 85% are singletons and the top ten take approximately 0.88%. Source material: peripheral blood. The source of these receptors is a woman in her 70s with COVID-19, enrolled during active disease. Both conserved end residues are part of each CDR3. D genes are given only for firm matches. A clone size is listed for some rows: how often the clone was seen (once, few, many), or a class if it is expanded.

D gene	J gene	V gene	clone size	CDR3 protein	CDR3 DNA
-	TRBJ1-5	TRBV10-3	-	CAISGGPYSNQPQHF	TGTGCCATCAGCGGGGGACCGTATAGCAATCAGCCCCAGCATTTT
-	TRBJ2-2	TRBV6-2/TRBV6-3	-	CASSNRAGELFF	TGTGCCAGCAGTAACCGGGCCGGGGAGCTGTTTTTT
TRBD1	TRBJ1-5	TRBV2	once	CASSEGTGTSNQPQHF	TGTGCCAGCAGTGAAGGGACAGGCACTAGCAATCAGCCCCAGCATTTT
TRBD2	TRBJ2-1	TRBV28	-	CASSFPGLSGSSYNEQFF	TGTGCCAGCAGTTTCCCTGGGTTGAGCGGGAGTTCCTACAATGAGCAGTTCTTC
-	TRBJ2-1	TRBV28	-	CASSNGGALSEQFF	TGTGCCAGCAGCAATGGGGGGGCCCTCAGTGAGCAGTTCTTC
-	TRBJ2-1	TRBV7-3	-	CASSLSPAGIPNEQFF	TGTGCCAGCAGCTTATCCCCAGCGGGTATACCAAATGAGCAGTTCTTC
-	TRBJ1-6	TRBV27	-	CASSSPAGDSPLHF	TGTGCCAGCAGTTCCCCCGCCGGGGATTCACCCCTCCACTTT
-	TRBJ1-1	TRBV28	-	CASSLEIGNTEAFF	TGTGCCAGCAGTTTAGAAATCGGGAACACTGAAGCTTTCTTT
-	TRBJ2-4	TRBV28	-	CASSTGVGKNIQYF	TGTGCCAGCAGTACGGGGGTTGGCAAAAACATTCAGTACTTC
TRBD2	TRBJ2-2	TRBV19	-	CASSSGRLAGELFF	TGTGCCAGCTCAAGCGGGAGGCTGGCCGGGGAGCTGTTTTTT
TRBD1	TRBJ2-3	TRBV5-5	-	CASSLGTGGPEDTQYF	TGTGCCAGCAGCCTAGGGACAGGGGGCCCCGAGGATACGCAGTATTTT
TRBD1	TRBJ2-2	TRBV6-5	-	CAGTGAWTGELFF	TGTGCCGGAACAGGGGCTTGGACCGGGGAGCTGTTTTTT
TRBD1	TRBJ1-1	TRBV19	-	CASDDRGGMNTEAFF	TGTGCCAGTGACGACAGGGGGGGCATGAACACTGAAGCTTTCTTT
TRBD2	TRBJ2-7	TRBV27	-	CASSPDFEAGAYEQYF	TGTGCCAGCAGTCCCGATTTCGAAGCGGGAGCCTACGAGCAGTACTTC
-	TRBJ2-1	TRBV7-7	once	CASSLDSQAHQFF	TGTGCTAGCAGCTTAGACTCCCAGGCCCACCAGTTCTTC
-	TRBJ2-7	TRBV13	-	CASSVDRISYEQYF	TGTGCCAGCAGCGTCGACAGGATCTCCTACGAGCAGTACTTC